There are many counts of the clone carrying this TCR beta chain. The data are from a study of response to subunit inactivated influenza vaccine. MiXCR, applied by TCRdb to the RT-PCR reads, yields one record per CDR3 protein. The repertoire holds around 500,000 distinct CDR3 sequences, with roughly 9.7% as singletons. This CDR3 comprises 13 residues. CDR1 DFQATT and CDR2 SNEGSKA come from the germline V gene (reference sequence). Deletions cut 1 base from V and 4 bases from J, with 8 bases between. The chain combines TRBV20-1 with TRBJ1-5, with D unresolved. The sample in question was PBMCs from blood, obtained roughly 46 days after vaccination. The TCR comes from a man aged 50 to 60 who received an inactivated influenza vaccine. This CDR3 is CSARVQLNQPQHF. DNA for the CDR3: TGCAGTGCTAGAGTACAGTTAAATCAGCCCCAGCATTTT.